This T cell receptor beta chain was sequenced during a study of blood T cell repertoires in COVID-19 (dated by TCRdb to 2019 to 2021). For the study in its entirety: The collaborator samples originated in the United States, Italy and Spain and spanned the acute and convalescent phases of COVID-19. Where available, HLA class I and class II types were obtained from metadata supplied by the sample provider rather than from assay-based typing. The prospective study material was composed of cDNA or gDNA derived from T cells, B-cell-depleted T cells, or PBMCs. The repertoires were released in a freely available public database meant as a resource for research on the immune response to SARS-CoV-2. The dataset comprised deeply sampled blood TCRbeta repertoires from subjects exposed to, actively infected with, or recovered from COVID-19. The samples were drawn from the first 160 participants of the ongoing ImmuneRACE study and from under 1,500 subjects provided by 6 global collaborators. The sample metadata nearly always contained a de-identified subject ID, COVID-19 status, age in years and sex. Points the paper makes about the study in general: How much clinical and demographic metadata was included differed by source and by participant, and the metadata was provided uncurated.

TCRbeta CDR3 regions were amplified from genomic DNA using the immunoSEQ Assay, a bias-controlled multiplex PCR. The published analysis was carried out like this. The number of nucleated cells in each sample was estimated from the amplification of reference gene primers within the assay. To quantify the absolute abundance of each unique TCRbeta CDR3 rearrangement, sequence reads were collapsed and filtered. Productive Simpson clonality was computed per sample as the square root of Simpson's diversity index over productive rearrangements. Imported from immuneACCESS, the table was reduced by TCRdb to in-frame sequences with V and J called. These copies leave out some clones; in studies compared against another copy, an unresolved V gene accounts for under half, and the cause of the remainder is not known. V and J calls and clone size follow that table, whereas D and trimming were derived from the DNA. A total of approximately 250,000 clones appear in this sample, approximately 88% of them only once. The top ten clonotypes cover around 3% of the sample.

Trimming removed 0 bases from V and 8 bases from J; the gene matches leave 4 bases unexplained. The CDR3 runs 14 amino acids, cysteine and phenylalanine included. The DNA shown is the 42-base CDR3, in frame from base 1. Taken from the germline V gene (reference sequence), the CDR1 and CDR2 loops are SEHNR and FQNEAQ. To note about this clone: The antigen this receptor binds is unknown. One base away there is no much larger clone; base qualities are not given.

Participants in the prospective study were aged roughly 18 to 95 years, lived in about two dozen United States geographic areas, and enrolled through a virtual design. In the prospective study, cohorts were assigned on the basis of participant-reported clinical history obtained from a screening survey and a study questionnaire. Exposed participants had been in contact with someone with a PCR-confirmed or clinician-diagnosed COVID-19 case within 2 weeks of study entry. Mobile phlebotomists in the prospective study collected whole blood, serum and a nasopharyngeal or oropharyngeal swab from every participant. Over an approximately 2-month period, participants in the prospective study had the option of providing additional blood draws and questionnaires. Blood samples from the prospective study were shipped frozen or at room temperature prior to DNA extraction.

This receptor was taken from a woman between 40 and 55 years old who had been exposed to COVID-19. This chain joins TRBV7-9 to TRBJ1-2; TRBD1 aligns with 9 central bases. Input material: PBMCs or T cells enriched from blood (not recorded which). The nucleotide sequence is TGTGCCAGCAGCTTAGCGGGGACAGGGATCGGCTACACCTTC. This codes for CASSLAGTGIGYTF.